Sequencing of this TCR beta chain was carried out in a study of blood T cell repertoires in COVID-19. This CDR3 contains 13 residues. CDR1 is SGHTA and CDR2 is FQGTGA in the germline V gene. V lost 4 bases and J lost 4, with 8 bases in between. Generated by immunoSEQ multiplex PCR, the TCRdb table keeps only in-frame clones and is missing some. The sample lists about 160,000 clones; about four fifths were seen once. The chain couples TRBV7-3 to TRBJ2-1; D is unresolved. This TCR derives from a woman between 55 and 75 years old with COVID-19, enrolled during active disease. The source material was peripheral blood. The CDR3 loop is CASSSARYNEQFF. CDR3 nucleotide sequence: TGTGCCAGCAGCTCCGCGCGGTACAATGAGCAGTTCTTC.